This entry describes one TCR beta chain. Other nucleotide sequences from this sample produce the same CDR3. The assay was immunoSEQ multiplex PCR, and TCRdb's table has in-frame clones only and misses some. This sample has some 200,000 clones, with about four fifths found just once. The data belong to a study of blood T cell repertoires in COVID-19. V lost 1 base and J 4 bases, leaving 17 bases between the germline ends. Germline V lookup: CDR1 SGHTA, CDR2 FQGTGA. The CDR3 loop spans 18 amino acids. This sequence joins TRBV7-3 and TRBJ2-6, with D possibly being TRBD2 (7 bases). The origin of this receptor is a human donor with acute or convalescent COVID-19. The donor label of this sample is uncertain. Specimen: peripheral blood. The DNA for the CDR3 is TGTGCCAGCAGCTTAAGGGCTGGGGGGGGCTCGGGGGCCAACGTCCTGACTTTC. This encodes CASSLRAGGGSGANVLTF.